A single TCR beta chain is shown here with its context. No base-level quality is on record; no much larger clone is a single base apart. This sample stems from a study of T cells during gluten challenge in celiac disease (dated by TCRdb to 2016 to 2017). Background for the entire study: Paired single-cell TCR sequencing was done for 7 or 8 challenge participants who showed a significant increase in HLA-DQ:gluten tetramer-binding T cells. Blood was collected at baseline, day 6 and day 14 of the challenge, and duodenal biopsies at baseline and day 14. On the Illumina MiSeq, single-cell libraries were sequenced paired-end 250 bp and bulk libraries were sequenced paired-end 300 bp.

Its CDR3 holds 14 amino acids, cysteine through phenylalanine. The retained sequence is limited to the CDR3, 42 bases, with the frame set at the first base. CDR1 SNHLY and CDR2 FYNNEI are derived from the germline V gene. V is pruned by 11 bases and J by 0 bases, leaving 4 bases of the junction without a gene match. The library was made by single-cell sequencing. Sequencing took place on an Illumina MiSeq. Paired single-cell TCR-alpha and TCR-beta sequences were amplified by three nested PCRs with multiplexed primers covering all TRA and TRB V genes. The study's processing was this. Reads were preprocessed with selected pRESTO steps, and V, D, J genes and CDR3 junctions were assigned with IMGT/HighV-QUEST. Single cells were retained only when identified as valid singletons with at most three chains, each chain being supported by 100 or more reads. A clonotype was defined by identical paired TCR-alpha/beta nucleotide sequences, and sharing of only around 0.2% between patients indicated that cross-contamination was negligible. In samples containing more than 20 cells, repertoire diversity was estimated using a Shannon index corrected for undersampling. TCRdb reworked the public reads: Q25 trimming with fastp, MiXCR clone assembly, productive beta chains retained. A single entry per CDR3 protein holds the most common genes and DNA from its merged rows. The V and J calls and clone size come from TCRdb's table, not from the authors' own analysis. The sample has 150 to 200 distinct CDR3 sequences on record, roughly 57% of them singletons. The ten largest account for approximately 60% of the sample.

For blood cells, the gate was set on tetramer-binding CD4+ effector-memory gut-homing T cells, defined as CD3+, CD45RA-, CD62L- and integrin beta7+, with lineage markers excluded. A 14-day oral dietary gluten challenge was undertaken by treated celiac disease patients on a gluten-free diet so that recall of gluten-specific T cells could be studied. Sorting was done on an Aria II cell sorter as single cells, plus in bulk whenever tetramer-positive cells were relatively numerous. Peripheral blood mononuclear cells were isolated using Ficoll density gradient centrifugation and were cryopreserved prior to staining. Thawed cells were stained with a pool of PE-conjugated HLA-DQ:gluten tetramers presenting immunodominant gluten epitopes before sorting of tetramer-binding CD4+ T cells. After staining with HLA-DQ:gluten tetramers, blood samples were enriched using a tetramer-based method. General findings and caveats noted by the study authors: Clonal expansion rose on day 6, as shown by reduced sample-corrected Shannon diversity of circulating gluten-specific T cells. Across over five patients, roughly 12-45% of single-cell TCR-alpha/beta clonotypes at the latest time point were also present at baseline; bulk data gave roughly 51-55%. Gluten-specific T cells in the circulation reached a peak on day 6, and the day-6 repertoire appeared to be made up largely of expanded preexisting memory clonotypes.

This receptor was taken from a female donor with celiac disease. The specimen was gluten-specific CD4+ T cells sorted from blood using tetramers, collected at baseline or on day 6, 14 or 28 of gluten challenge (not recorded which). The chain links TRBV2 with TRBJ2-3; 11 central nucleotides agree with TRBD2. The DNA is TGTGCCGGGCCTAGCGGGGGGAGCACAGATACGCAGTATTTT. Protein translation: CAGPSGGSTDTQYF.